The T cell receptor beta chain described here comes from a study of blood T cell repertoires in COVID-19. Study summary: Acute and convalescent COVID-19 samples came from the United States, Italy and Spain. PBMCs, B-cell-depleted T cells, or T cells were the source of the cDNA or gDNA that made up the material.

TCRdb's table, derived via immunoSEQ multiplex PCR, lists solely in-frame clones and lacks some. The data hold about 88,000 clones, with 75% to 90% observed a single time. V lost 3 bases and J lost 5, with 11 bases in between. Germline V gene sequence: CDR1 MNHEY, CDR2 SMNVEV (reference sequence). This CDR3 spans 15 amino acids. Input material: peripheral blood. This clonotype was sampled from a man aged 80 or over with acute or convalescent COVID-19. This rearrangement joins TRBV27 to TRBJ1-6, with a weak D call TRBD1 (6 bases). CDR3: CASSFGNRDNSPLHF. The CDR3 DNA is TGTGCCAGCAGTTTTGGAAACAGGGATAATTCACCCCTCCACTTT.